This T cell receptor (beta chain) was captured in a study of cytomegalovirus exposure and HLA in healthy donors. The V and J ends lost 4 bases and 3 bases respectively, with 7 bases between them. Per the germline V gene, CDR1 is SNHLY and CDR2 is FYNNEI. The CDR3 consists of 14 residues. Researchers ran the PCR with 60 Vbeta and 13 Jbeta primers. The repertoire was sequenced with immunoSEQ multiplex PCR; TCRdb's copy has only in-frame clones and lacks some. The table has roughly 100,000 clones, about 12% seen once; the top ten hold roughly 15%. This clone was seen more than once but under ten times. The chain uses TRBV2 and TRBJ2-6; D unresolved. This receptor was identified in a man aged 35 to 55 in good health and CMV-seropositive. Sequenced: PBMCs. CDR3 nucleotide sequence: TGTGCCAGCAGTGGTAGTAATGGGGCCAACGTCCTGACTTTC. It is translated as CASSGSNGANVLTF.